Each of the 28 T cell receptor beta chains below was sequenced from the same sample in a study of Siglec-9 on CD8 T cells in melanoma. Repertoires were generated with immunoSEQ multiplex PCR, while TCRdb's copy carries only in-frame clones and drops some. This table has some 37,000 clones, around 81% appearing once. Sequences were obtained from Siglec-9- CD8+ T cells sorted from blood. Every receptor here comes from a human donor in good health.

The V and J genes are TRBV15 and TRBJ2-7; D unclear. Per the germline V gene, CDR1 is LNHNV and CDR2 is YYDKDF (reference sequence). The CDR3 spans 12 residues. V lost 6 bases to trimming and J lost 2 bases, with 8 bases between them. The chain's CDR3 is CATRLPPYEQYF. Here the CDR3 DNA reads TGTGCCACCAGGCTACCACCCTACGAGCAGTACTTC.

Comments on this clone: At the DNA level, this CDR3 is encoded by other sequences in the same sample as well. V is TRBV27 and J is TRBJ1-5; no definite D call. The CDR3 is 14 amino acids. Trimming took 3 bases from V and 0 from J, leaving 6 bases between them. Germline CDR1 and CDR2: MNHEY and SMNVEV (reference sequence). As DNA, the CDR3 is TGTGCCAGCAGTTTTAGAGGTAGCAATCAGCCCCAGCATTTT. This encodes CASSFRGSNQPQHF.

V usage is TRBV2 and J usage is TRBJ1-2; TRBD1 might be the D (5 bases). This CDR3 has 14 residues. V was clipped by 7 bases and J by 3 bases, with 15 bases between them. In germline, CDR1 is SNHLY, CDR2 FYNNEI. The CDR3 DNA reads TGTGCCAGCACTAGGGACCTAGGGGACTATGGCTACACCTTC. Amino acids: CASTRDLGDYGYTF.

This clone was picked up a small number of times. One end of the junction fails to match germline, which may point to a read error. The chain combines TRBV20-1 with TRBJ1-1; no clear D gene. The CDR3 consists of 11 residues. Germline assignment: CDR1 DFQATT and CDR2 SNEGSKA (reference sequence). The CDR3 DNA sequence: TGCAGTGCGAGAGGCGGGTATGAAGCTTTCTTT. Protein product: CSARGGYEAFF.

J is TRBJ1-1 and V is TRBV27; D not certain. Trimming took off 8 bases at V and 4 bases at J, with 8 bases between the two ends. Per the germline V gene, CDR1 is MNHEY and CDR2 is SMNVEV (reference sequence). The CDR3 runs 11 residues. The CDR3 bases are TGTGCCAGCGTGTGGGGCACTGAAGCTTTCTTT. It is translated as CASVWGTEAFF.

The chain couples TRBV2 to TRBJ2-7, with TRBD1 matching 7 bases. The CDR3 consists of 12 residues. Trimming took 6 bases from V and 5 from J; bases not matched to a gene: 4. Germline CDR1 SNHLY, CDR2 FYNNEI. The CDR3 coding sequence is TGTGCCAGCAGCGACGACAGGGACGAGCAGTACTTC. Its protein product is CASSDDRDEQYF.

The chain uses TRBV6-1 and TRBJ2-7; D is uncertain. Germline V gives CDR1 MNHNS, CDR2 SASEGT. V was clipped by 7 bases and J by 5 bases, with 6 bases between them. This CDR3 comprises 10 residues. In nucleotides, the CDR3 is TGTGCCAGCACGGGTGACGAGCAGTACTTC. Amino acids: CASTGDEQYF.

This rearrangement joins TRBV5-1 to TRBJ2-5; 8 bases fit TRBD1. The trim removed 2 bases at V and 1 base at J, leaving 4 bases unmatched. The CDR3 consists of 15 residues. Germline loops: CDR1 SGHRS, CDR2 YFSETQ. The CDR3 DNA reads as TGCGCCAGCAGCTTCGATACAGGGGGCCAAGAGACCCAGTACTTC. This gives the protein CASSFDTGGQETQYF.

The rearrangement joins TRBV6-6 to TRBJ2-3; no definite D call. This CDR3 is built from 13 residues. Looked up from germline, CDR1 is MNHNY and CDR2 is SVGAGI (reference sequence). Trimming cost V 2 bases and J 2 bases, with 5 bases left between them. The CDR3 loop reads CASSYVYTDTQYF. The CDR3 nucleotides are TGTGCCAGCAGTTACGTCTACACAGATACGCAGTATTTT.

This sequence joins TRBV5-1 and TRBJ2-1, with 13 bases that match TRBD2. V dropped 3 bases and J dropped 0; count of bases not matched to a gene: 3. The CDR3 length is 17 residues. The germline CDR1 and CDR2 sequences are SGHRS and YFSETQ. CDR3 sequence reads: CASSWRTSGSSYNEQFF. The CDR3 DNA reads as TGCGCCAGCAGCTGGAGGACTAGCGGGAGCTCCTACAATGAGCAGTTCTTC.

The chain links TRBV6-5 to TRBJ2-1; possible D gene TRBD2, 5 bases. Trimming removed 5 bases from V and 10 bases from J, with 18 bases in between. This CDR3 contains 14 residues. Germline loops: CDR1 MNHEY, CDR2 SVGAGI. The CDR3, as DNA: TGTGCCAGCAGTCCCCTGGGGAGCGGAAGGGAGCAGTTCTTC. This translates into CASSPLGSGREQFF.

The gene calls are TRBV4-1 and TRBJ2-1, with TRBD1 matching 8 bases. Germline trimming cut 1 base from V and 5 bases from J; bases unmatched to any gene: 4. Germline loops: CDR1 MGHRA, CDR2 YSYEKL. This CDR3 spans 15 amino acids. As DNA, the CDR3 is TGCGCCAGCAGCCAAGCGGGGACAGGAGACAATGAGCAGTTCTTC. Translating gives CASSQAGTGDNEQFF.

The genes are TRBV6-5 and TRBJ2-2; D might be TRBD1 or TRBD2, each matching 5 bases. Germline V CDR1 and CDR2: MNHEY, SVGAGI. The CDR3 covers 13 residues. V lost 7 bases, J lost 1 base, and 7 bases lay in between. CDR3 nucleotides: TGTGCCAGCAATGGGGGGAACACCGGGGAGCTGTTTTTT. Amino acids: CASNGGNTGELFF.

V and J are TRBV19 and TRBJ1-5, with D hard to call. Germline V CDR1 and CDR2: LNHDA, SQIVND (reference sequence). V gave up 6 bases and J gave up 4 bases, with 13 bases separating them. The CDR3 consists of 14 residues. Here the CDR3 DNA reads TGTGCCAGTAGGCGGGGAGGAGGGAATCAGCCCCAGCATTTT. Its translation: CASRRGGGNQPQHF.

The chain employs TRBV6-1 and TRBJ1-1, with D tentatively TRBD1 (6 bases). Trimming shortened V by 0 bases and J by 4 bases, and 6 bases separated the two germline ends. CDR3 size: 13 residues. Per germline, CDR1 MNHNS and CDR2 SASEGT. The CDR3 region is CASSEAGATEAFF. CDR3 nucleotide sequence: TGTGCCAGCAGTGAAGCGGGGGCCACTGAAGCTTTCTTT.

V and J are TRBV9 and TRBJ2-3, with TRBD2 as a possible D gene (5 bases). The germline V gene encodes CDR1 SGDLS and CDR2 YYNGEE. The length of the CDR3 is 16 residues. V was cut by 3 bases and J by 0 bases, with 14 bases left in between. DNA for the CDR3: TGTGCCAGCAGCGCCCCCGGAGTAGCGAGCACAGATACGCAGTATTTT. It translates to CASSAPGVASTDTQYF.

V is TRBV10-3 and J is TRBJ2-2; 8 bases agree with TRBD2. Germline V gives CDR1 ENHRY, CDR2 SYGVKD. The junction had 4 bases not matched to a gene; V was cut back by 11 bases and J by 5 bases. The CDR3 runs to 12 residues. The CDR3 loop reads CAAGGRTGELFF. The CDR3 DNA is TGTGCCGCGGGAGGAAGAACCGGGGAGCTGTTTTTT.

CDR3 nucleotide sequence: TGTGCCAGCGGAGTCTTGAGCAACGAGCAGTACTTC. It is translated as CASGVLSNEQYF. The rearrangement links TRBV25-1 to TRBJ2-7; D gene unclear. V was trimmed by 8 bases and J by 5 bases, leaving 13 bases between them. Germline loops: CDR1 MGHDK, CDR2 SYGVNS. The CDR3 runs 12 residues.

The chain employs TRBV30 and TRBJ1-5; 7 nucleotides line up with TRBD1. CDR3 length equals 15 residues. CDR1 and CDR2 (germline): GTSNPN, SVGIG (reference sequence). The V segment lost 0 bases and the J segment 6 bases; nucleotides outside the gene matches: 8. The CDR3 DNA reads TGTGCCTGGAGTGTTCCCGACAGGGTGAGTCAGCCCCAGCATTTT. This gives the protein CAWSVPDRVSQPQHF. The full variable domain, its missing parts supplied by reference TRBV30 and TRBJ1-5, is SQTIHQWPATLVQPVGSPLSLECTVEGTSNPNLYWYRQAAGRGLQLLFYSVGIGQISSEVPQNLSASRPQDRQFILSSKKLLLSDSGFYLCAWSVPDRVSQPQHFGDGTRLSIL.

This chain connects TRBV6-5 to TRBJ2-7; D uncertain. CDR1 and CDR2 (germline): MNHEY, SVGAGI. The CDR3 runs to 15 residues. V was pared by 0 bases and J by 2 bases, with 11 bases between. The DNA for the CDR3 is TGTGCCAGCAGTTACTCGAATGATGCCCCCTACGAGCAGTACTTC. Translation gives CASSYSNDAPYEQYF.

The rearrangement joins TRBV27 to TRBJ1-5, with a weak D call TRBD1 (5 bases). This CDR3 is 14 amino acids long. V dropped 3 bases and J dropped 5 bases, with 11 bases sitting between them. Germline V lookup: CDR1 MNHEY, CDR2 SMNVEV (reference sequence). The CDR3 DNA sequence: TGTGCCAGCAGTTTCGGGCAGGGATATCAGCCCCAGCATTTT. As protein: CASSFGQGYQPQHF.

The chain is built from TRBV11-1 and TRBJ2-7; D call uncertain. With 0 bases removed from V and 4 bases from J, the gap between germline ends came to 7 bases. Germline V gene lookup returns CDR1 SGHAT and CDR2 FQDESV (reference sequence). The CDR3 has 13 residues. The CDR3 sequence is CASSLAHGYEQYF. CDR3 sequence (DNA): TGTGCCAGCAGCTTAGCGCACGGTTACGAGCAGTACTTC.

The V and J genes are TRBV7-6 and TRBJ2-7; 9 bases are shared with TRBD1. Germline V gives CDR1 SGHVS, CDR2 FNYEAQ. The V gene end was trimmed by 5 bases and the J gene end by 1 base; junction bases not matched to a gene: 3. The CDR3 covers 14 residues. CDR3 sequence (DNA): TGTGCCAGCAGCCTCGGGACAGGGTCCTACGAGCAGTACTTC. Translation: CASSLGTGSYEQYF.

This clone was picked up a small number of times. The V call is TRBV4-1, the J call TRBJ1-1; maybe TRBD1 (5 bases). Trimming took off 7 bases at V and 4 bases at J, with 16 bases between the two ends. This CDR3 contains 14 residues. In germline, CDR1 is MGHRA, CDR2 YSYEKL. As DNA, the CDR3 is TGCGCCAGCACCGCAGGGCTTGGGGGCACTGAAGCTTTCTTT. This gives the protein CASTAGLGGTEAFF.

This clone was counted a single time. The chain is built from TRBV28 and TRBJ1-2; perhaps TRBD1 as D (5 bases). CDR3 length: 14 residues. V lost 0 bases to trimming and J lost 4 bases, with 9 bases between them. Germline assignment: CDR1 MDHEN and CDR2 SYDVKM. This CDR3 is CASSLWTDGYGYTF. CDR3 sequence (DNA): TGTGCCAGCAGTTTATGGACAGACGGCTATGGCTACACCTTC.

This clone came up once. In nucleotides, the CDR3 is TGTGCCAGTAGTATAAGGGTAGACAAGAAAAATGAAAAACTGTTTTTT. It encodes CASSIRVDKKNEKLFF. This chain joins TRBV19 and TRBJ1-4; D not certain. The CDR3 length is 16 residues. V was pared by 2 bases and J by 5 bases, with 15 bases between. Germline CDR1 reads LNHDA; CDR2 reads SQIVND (reference sequence).

The chain combines TRBV19 with TRBJ1-3; TRBD1 aligns across 8 bases. The V segment lost 2 bases and the J segment 2 bases; nucleotides outside the gene matches: 5. Germline V gene data show CDR1 as LNHDA and CDR2 as SQIVND (reference sequence). The CDR3 spans 16 residues. The CDR3 DNA is TGTGCCAGTAGTATAACCCTGGACAGGGCTGGAAACACCATATATTTT. Translating it yields CASSITLDRAGNTIYF.

This chain uses TRBV27 with TRBJ2-2; D assignment may be TRBD1 or TRBD2 (5 bases each). Trimming cost V 1 base and J 0 bases, with 21 bases left between them. This CDR3 spans 20 amino acids. The germline V gene encodes CDR1 MNHEY and CDR2 SMNVEV (reference sequence). Here the CDR3 reads CASSLLPGTGDIANTGELFF. CDR3 DNA: TGTGCCAGCAGTTTATTGCCTGGGACGGGTGATATCGCGAACACCGGGGAGCTGTTTTTT.